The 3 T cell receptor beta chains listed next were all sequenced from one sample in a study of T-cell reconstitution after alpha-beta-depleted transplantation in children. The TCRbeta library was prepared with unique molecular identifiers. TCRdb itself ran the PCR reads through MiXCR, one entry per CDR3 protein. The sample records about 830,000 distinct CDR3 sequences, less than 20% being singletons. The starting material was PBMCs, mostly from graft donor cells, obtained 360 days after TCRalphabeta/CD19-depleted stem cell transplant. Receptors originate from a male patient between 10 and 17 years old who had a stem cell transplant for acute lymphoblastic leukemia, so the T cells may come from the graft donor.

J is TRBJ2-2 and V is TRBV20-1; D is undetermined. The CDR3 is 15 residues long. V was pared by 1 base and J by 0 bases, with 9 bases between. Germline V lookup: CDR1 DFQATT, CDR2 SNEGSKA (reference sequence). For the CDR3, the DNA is TGCAGTGCTAGAGTCTCCAGGTCGAACACCGGGGAGCTGTTTTTT. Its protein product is CSARVSRSNTGELFF.

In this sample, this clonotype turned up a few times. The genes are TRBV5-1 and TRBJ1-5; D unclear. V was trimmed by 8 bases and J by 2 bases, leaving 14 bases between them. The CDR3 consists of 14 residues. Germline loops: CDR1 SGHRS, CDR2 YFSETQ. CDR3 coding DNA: TGCGCCAGTCAGGAAGTGGGTGGCAATCAGCCCCAGCATTTT. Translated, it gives CASQEVGGNQPQHF. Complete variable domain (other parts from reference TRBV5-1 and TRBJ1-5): KAGVTQTPRYLIKTRGQQVTLSCSPISGHRSVSWYQQTPGQGLQFLFEYFSETQRNKGNFPGRFSGRQFSNSRSEMNVSTLELGDSALYLCASQEVGGNQPQHFGDGTRLSIL.

In DNA form, the CDR3 reads TGTGCCAGCAGCTGGCGGTTGGCGGATGAGCAGTTCTTC. This gives the protein CASSWRLADEQFF. The rearrangement uses TRBV9 and TRBJ2-1; D call uncertain. The V gene lost 4 bases and the J gene lost 8 bases, with 13 bases spanning the gap. The CDR3 spans 13 residues. CDR1 and CDR2 (germline): SGDLS, YYNGEE.